What follows are 12 T cell receptor beta chains derived from one specimen sequenced in a study of stem cell transplantation in POMP-related autoinflammatory disease. Their specific antigens are unknown. Study-wide results and caveats: PRAID patients trended toward lower TRB diversity and higher clonality in all analyzed T-cell subsets. Fewer unique TRB V-J gene pairings were identified in patients with PRAID.

Measured with immunoSEQ multiplex PCR; TCRdb has only the in-frame clones, and not every one. This table has around 11,000 clones, about 87% appearing once. The sample was CD8+ T cells from PBMCs, taken before stem cell transplantation. These receptors originate from a human donor with POMP-related autoinflammation and immune dysregulation (PRAID).

V is TRBV6-6 and J is TRBJ2-1, with D perhaps matching TRBD2 (6 bases). CDR1 is MNHNY and CDR2 is SVGAGI in the germline V gene (reference sequence). This CDR3 contains 16 residues. Trimming stripped 2 bases from V and 7 bases from J, with 18 bases between. DNA for the CDR3: TGTGCCAGCAGTTACCCGGGACTCCATAGGAGGAATGAGCAGTTCTTC. It encodes CASSYPGLHRRNEQFF.

This chain joins TRBV9 and TRBJ1-3; D possibly corresponds to TRBD1 (5 bases). CDR3 length: 15 residues. V gave up 4 bases and J gave up 0 bases, with 11 bases separating them. The germline V gene encodes CDR1 SGDLS and CDR2 YYNGEE. Here the CDR3 DNA reads TGTGCCAGCAGCTTTGACAGTCACTCTGGAAACACCATATATTTT. Translated: CASSFDSHSGNTIYF.

This chain links TRBV5-6 with TRBJ2-7; 10 positions match TRBD2. The germline V gene has CDR1 SGHDT and CDR2 YYEEEE. V lost 0 bases and J lost 0; bases outside the gene matches: 9. The CDR3 has 18 amino acids. The CDR3 sequence: CASSLDIRTSGSSYEQYF. The CDR3 DNA follows: TGTGCCAGCAGCTTGGATATCAGGACTAGCGGTAGCTCCTACGAGCAGTACTTC.

The chain combines TRBV19 with TRBJ2-7; 12 bases fit TRBD2. There are 17 residues in the CDR3. Germline CDR1 is LNHDA and CDR2 is SQIVND (reference sequence). The V and J ends lost 3 bases and 5 bases, in that order; junction bases with no gene match: 11. Here the CDR3 reads CASSIALAGGPSHEQYF. The CDR3 DNA reads TGTGCCAGTAGTATTGCTCTAGCGGGAGGGCCGTCCCACGAGCAGTACTTC.

The CDR3 bases are TGTGCCAGCAGCCCGACCGGCGGCGAGCAGTACTTC. This translates into CASSPTGGEQYF. The chain has TRBV7-9 and TRBJ2-7, with unresolved D. CDR3 size: 12 residues. Germline CDR1 SEHNR, CDR2 FQNEAQ (reference sequence). V shed 5 bases and J shed 6 bases, with 11 bases lying between them. Variable domain in full (rest from reference TRBV7-9 and TRBJ2-7): DTGVSQNPRHKITKRGQNVTFRCDPISEHNRLYWYRQTLGQGPEFLTYFQNEAQLEKSRLLSDRFSAERPKGSFSTLEIQRTEQGDSAMYLCASSPTGGEQYFGPGTRLTVT.

This clone was observed once. The CDR3 is CASSWRQGDLTDTQYF. In nucleotides, the CDR3 is TGTGCCAGCAGCTGGAGACAGGGCGACCTCACAGATACGCAGTATTTT. This chain joins TRBV5-6 and TRBJ2-3; 7 bases align to TRBD1. CDR3 length equals 16 residues. After removal of 3 bases from V and 2 bases from J, the junction contained 9 bases not matched to a gene. CDR1 is SGHDT and CDR2 is YYEEEE in the germline V gene. The variable domain in full, with the rest retrieved from reference TRBV5-6 and TRBJ2-3, is DAGVTQSPTHLIKTRGQQVTLRCSPKSGHDTVSWYQQALGQGPQFIFQYYEEEERQRGNFPDRFSGHQFPNYSSELNVNALLLGDSALYLCASSWRQGDLTDTQYFGPGTRLTVL.

This chain connects TRBV19 to TRBJ2-1; 10 positions match TRBD1. Germline lookup yields CDR1 LNHDA and CDR2 SQIVND (reference sequence). Unmatched junction bases numbered 12, after V lost 3 bases and J lost 1 base. This CDR3 spans 19 amino acids. The DNA of the CDR3 is TGTGCCAGTAGTATGAATCCCGGGACAGGGGTTCCATCCTACAATGAGCAGTTCTTC. Protein sequence: CASSMNPGTGVPSYNEQFF.

The chain has TRBV4-1 and TRBJ2-2; TRBD2 aligns across 8 bases. J gave up 4 bases and V 1 base, and 5 bases lay outside the gene matches. The CDR3 spans 16 residues. Germline V CDR1 and CDR2: MGHRA, YSYEKL. CDR3 sequence reads: CASSQGAGGRTGELFF. In DNA, the CDR3 is TGCGCCAGCAGCCAAGGGGCGGGGGGCCGCACCGGGGAGCTGTTTTTT.

CDR3 amino acids: CATSSGTGVHEQFF. The CDR3 bases are TGTGCCACCTCATCCGGAACCGGGGTCCATGAGCAGTTCTTC. V is TRBV6-5 and J is TRBJ2-1, with D maybe TRBD2 (5 bases). Germline CDR1 is MNHEY and CDR2 is SVGAGI. This CDR3 is 14 amino acids long. V was shortened by 10 bases and J by 8 bases, with 21 bases between the two germline ends.

CDR3 in DNA: TGTGCCAGCAGTTTGGCTGGGATCACTGAAGCTTTCTTT. Translated: CASSLAGITEAFF. The chain uses TRBV27 and TRBJ1-1; the D is unclear. V was trimmed by 3 bases and J by 4 bases, leaving 9 bases between them. Germline CDR1 MNHEY, CDR2 SMNVEV (reference sequence). The CDR3 is 13 residues long.

The chain recombines TRBV11-2 with TRBJ2-7; the D gene could be TRBD1 or TRBD2 (5 bases each). V lost 5 bases, J lost 2 bases, and 16 bases lay in between. This CDR3 contains 15 residues. Per the germline V gene, CDR1 is SGHAT and CDR2 is FQNNGV. The DNA for the CDR3 is TGTGCCAGCAGCCTCCCCCGGGACGGTGCCTACGAGCAGTACTTC. It encodes CASSLPRDGAYEQYF.

The chain links TRBV4-2 to TRBJ2-2, with D perhaps matching TRBD1 or TRBD2 (5 bases each). V was trimmed by 6 bases and J by 3 bases, leaving 14 bases between them. The CDR3 is 15 residues long. Germline CDR1 is LGHNA and CDR2 is YNFKEQ. CDR3 DNA sequence: TGTGCCAGCAGGGGGGATAGGACCCACACCGGGGAGCTGTTTTTT. Translation: CASRGDRTHTGELFF.